This is a list of T cell receptor beta chains from one sample in a study of OX40 agonist ivuxolimab in advanced cancers. Here immunoSEQ multiplex PCR was the method, and the copy in TCRdb shows in-frame clones only, minus some. The sample records some 66,000 clones, approximately 88% being singletons. The sequencing here drew on CD4+ or CD8+ T cells sorted from blood, taken in a trial of the OX40 agonist ivuxolimab. The origin of the receptors is an adult with an advanced solid tumor such as melanoma, head and neck, liver or kidney cancer. Both conserved end residues are part of each CDR3. The order of the fields is D gene, clone size, J gene, V gene, CDR3 protein, CDR3 DNA. A D gene is named only where the DNA matches it firmly. Size is omitted from some rows. Given values are once, few, many or a class for expanded clones.

>NA|NA|TRBJ2-4|TRBV6-1
CASSETEGNIQYF
TGTGCCAGCAGTGAAACGGAGGGGAACATTCAGTACTTC
>TRBD2|NA|TRBJ2-3|TRBV11-2
CASSPGSGGANTQYF
TGTGCCAGCAGCCCCGGCAGCGGGGGGGCGAATACGCAGTATTTT
>TRBD1|NA|TRBJ2-7|TRBV6-6
CASSYIKTGVQYF
TGTGCCAGCAGTTACATTAAGACAGGGGTGCAGTACTTC
>NA|NA|TRBJ1-3|TRBV2
CASRVGSGNTIYF
TGTGCCAGCAGGGTAGGGTCTGGAAACACCATATATTTT
>NA|once|TRBJ1-4|TRBV7-2
CASSPRGPTNEKLFF
TGTGCCAGCAGCCCTCGGGGGCCAACTAATGAAAAACTGTTTTTT
>TRBD2|NA|TRBJ2-7|TRBV20-1
CSARDREAAYF
TGCAGTGCTAGAGATCGGGAGGCAGCGTACTTC
>NA|NA|TRBJ2-5|TRBV9
CASSVEGNQETQYF
TGTGCCAGCAGCGTAGAAGGAAATCAAGAGACCCAGTACTTC
>TRBD2|NA|TRBJ2-7|TRBV5-4
CASGASGGYEQYF
TGTGCCAGCGGGGCAAGCGGGGGCTACGAGCAGTACTTC
>NA|NA|TRBJ1-4|TRBV27
CASSYPRGAEKLFF
TGTGCCAGCAGTTACCCTAGGGGGGCGGAAAAACTGTTTTTT
>NA|NA|TRBJ1-6|TRBV5-4
CASSPQQGSNSPLHF
TGTGCCAGCAGCCCCCAACAGGGATCGAATTCACCCCTCCACTTT
>NA|NA|TRBJ2-1|TRBV6-1
CASSVLRAVDEQFF
TGTGCCAGCAGTGTACTGAGGGCGGTTGATGAGCAGTTCTTC
>TRBD1|NA|TRBJ1-5|TRBV27
CASSLGTGGTQPQHF
TGTGCCAGCAGTTTAGGGACAGGGGGTACCCAGCCCCAGCATTTT
>TRBD1|medium-sized|TRBJ1-2|TRBV5-1
CASRDTGDYGYTF
TGCGCCAGCAGAGATACAGGGGACTATGGCTACACCTTC
>NA|NA|TRBJ2-7|TRBV27
CASKRGGDTYEQYF
TGTGCCAGCAAGCGAGGAGGCGACACCTACGAGCAGTACTTC
>NA|NA|TRBJ1-6|TRBV2
CASRQLRDKNSPLHF
TGTGCCAGCAGACAACTCCGGGACAAGAATTCACCCCTCCACTTT
>TRBD1|NA|TRBJ2-5|TRBV14
CASSLSGTGGRDF
TGTGCCAGCAGCCTATCGGGGACAGGCGGGCGGGACTTC
>NA|NA|TRBJ1-2|TRBV13
CASSLGGLHYGYTF
TGTGCCAGCAGCTTGGGGGGACTCCACTATGGCTACACCTTC
>TRBD2|NA|TRBJ2-2|TRBV19
CASSIGGGGGAYGELFF
TGTGCCAGTAGTATAGGTGGTGGCGGGGGGGCCTACGGGGAGCTGTTTTTT
>TRBD1|NA|TRBJ2-7|TRBV7-2
CASSLGSGGREQYF
TGTGCCAGCAGCTTAGGATCAGGGGGCAGGGAGCAGTACTTC
>NA|NA|TRBJ1-3|TRBV5-4
CASSSPEDGNTIYF
TGTGCCAGCAGCTCCCCGGAGGATGGAAACACCATATATTTT
>NA|NA|TRBJ2-1|TRBV28
CASSLAGTEQFF
TGTGCCAGCAGTTTAGCAGGGACAGAGCAGTTCTTC
>NA|once|TRBJ2-3|TRBV19
CASSIVPADTQYF
TGTGCCAGTAGTATAGTCCCGGCAGATACGCAGTATTTT
>TRBD2|NA|TRBJ2-3|TRBV7-6
CASSLIRGLGTDTQYF
TGTGCCAGCAGCTTAATTCGAGGACTAGGCACAGATACGCAGTATTTT
>NA|NA|TRBJ1-3|TRBV7-9
CASSLSGQSSGNTIYF
TGTGCCAGCAGCTTAAGCGGACAGAGCTCTGGAAACACCATATATTTT
>NA|NA|TRBJ1-1|TRBV28
CASRKGVNTEAFF
TGTGCCAGCAGAAAGGGTGTGAACACTGAAGCTTTCTTT
>TRBD1|NA|TRBJ2-2|TRBV6-5
CASSSGQGKPGELFF
TGTGCCAGCAGTTCCGGACAGGGGAAACCCGGGGAGCTGTTTTTT
>TRBD1|NA|TRBJ2-2|TRBV2
CASSEFWIGTVDSGELFF
TGTGCCAGCAGTGAATTTTGGATCGGGACAGTCGATTCCGGGGAGCTGTTTTTT
>NA|NA|TRBJ2-7|TRBV11-2
CASSPGLSYEQYF
TGTGCCAGCAGCCCGGGACTGTCCTACGAGCAGTACTTC
>NA|NA|TRBJ2-7|TRBV5-1
CASSLGGTSSYEQYF
TGCGCCAGCAGCTTGGGCGGGACGAGCTCCTACGAGCAGTACTTC
>NA|NA|TRBJ2-7|TRBV5-6
CASSLGGSFRYEQYF
TGTGCCAGCAGCTTGGGAGGGTCTTTCAGGTACGAGCAGTACTTC
>TRBD1|NA|TRBJ1-1|TRBV5-1
CASRTGQGETEAFF
TGCGCCAGCAGAACGGGACAGGGGGAAACTGAAGCTTTCTTT
>NA|once|TRBJ2-2|TRBV7-8
CASSFYGLTNTGELFF
TGTGCCAGCAGCTTTTACGGGCTTACTAACACCGGGGAGCTGTTTTTT
>TRBD1|NA|TRBJ2-7|TRBV2
CASSGDRYSYEQYF
TGTGCCAGCAGTGGGGACAGGTATTCCTACGAGCAGTACTTC
>NA|NA|TRBJ1-4|TRBV19
CASSLGGRSEKLFF
TGTGCCAGTAGCCTAGGCGGCCGAAGCGAAAAACTGTTTTTT
>TRBD1|NA|TRBJ1-5|TRBV5-1
CASSFDRGPQHF
TGCGCCAGCAGCTTCGACAGGGGGCCCCAGCATTTT
>NA|NA|TRBJ1-1|TRBV6-1
CASSDYPSLMNTEAFF
TGTGCCAGCAGTGATTATCCCTCACTCATGAACACTGAAGCTTTCTTT
>TRBD1|NA|TRBJ1-6|TRBV6-5
CASSYGQGNSPLHF
TGTGCCAGCAGTTATGGACAGGGTAATTCACCCCTCCACTTT
>TRBD2|few|TRBJ2-7|TRBV18
CASSSAGGSTSSYEQYF
TGTGCCAGCTCATCAGCGGGGGGCTCGACTAGCTCCTACGAGCAGTACTTC
>NA|NA|TRBJ1-2|TRBV15
CATSDDMVNYGYTF
TGTGCCACCAGCGACGACATGGTTAACTATGGCTACACCTTC
>NA|once|TRBJ1-1|TRBV2
CASSLEGGDTEAFF
TGTGCCAGCAGTTTGGAAGGTGGGGACACTGAAGCTTTCTTT
>TRBD2|NA|TRBJ2-5|TRBV7-2
CASSLAPGLARETQYF
TGTGCCAGCAGCTTAGCGCCCGGACTAGCCCGGGAGACCCAGTACTTC
>TRBD1|NA|TRBJ1-2|TRBV6-4
CASSDGTAPGQVYGYTF
TGTGCCAGCAGTGACGGGACAGCTCCCGGGCAAGTTTATGGCTACACCTTC
>NA|NA|TRBJ2-2|TRBV10-3
CAINEAGRRRELFF
TGTGCCATCAATGAGGCAGGGAGACGCAGAGAGCTGTTTTTT
>NA|NA|TRBJ2-5|TRBV5-1
CASSLDRASIETQYF
TGCGCCAGCAGCTTGGACAGGGCATCCATAGAGACCCAGTACTTC
>TRBD2|NA|TRBJ2-5|TRBV2
CASTDLTRGGETQYF
TGTGCCAGCACCGACTTAACCCGCGGGGGGGAGACCCAGTACTTC
>NA|NA|TRBJ1-4|TRBV7-8
CASSLRPIEKLFF
TGTGCCAGCAGCCTAAGACCGATTGAAAAACTGTTTTTT
>NA|once|TRBJ2-2|TRBV14
CASSQRLGSGELFF
TGTGCCAGCAGCCAGCGACTAGGCTCCGGGGAGCTGTTTTTT
>NA|NA|TRBJ1-5|TRBV19
CASSIDQRVQPSNQPQHF
TGTGCCAGTAGTATAGATCAAAGGGTACAGCCTTCAAATCAGCCCCAGCATTTT
>NA|NA|TRBJ1-1|TRBV18
CASSPFTDTGEEAFF
TGTGCCAGCTCACCATTCACGGACACTGGAGAGGAAGCTTTCTTT
>NA|NA|TRBJ1-1|TRBV6-6
CASTPARITEAFF
TGTGCCAGCACCCCCGCGAGAATAACGGAAGCTTTCTTT
>TRBD2|NA|TRBJ2-7|TRBV11-3
CASSPPGLAVGEQYF
TGTGCCAGCAGCCCACCGGGACTAGCGGTGGGCGAGCAGTACTTC
>NA|NA|TRBJ1-2|TRBV7-9
CASSLVPDSTYGYTF
TGTGCCAGCAGCTTAGTCCCTGACAGTACCTATGGCTACACCTTC
>NA|NA|TRBJ1-4|TRBV6-6
CASSYNRQNSEKLFF
TGTGCCAGCAGTTATAACAGGCAGAACTCTGAAAAACTGTTTTTT
>NA|few|TRBJ1-5|TRBV23-1
CASSSIFGDNFSNQPQHF
TGCGCCAGCAGTTCAATCTTCGGGGACAACTTCAGCAATCAGCCCCAGCATTTT
>NA|NA|TRBJ1-1|TRBV6-1
CASRSIPEAFF
TGTGCCAGCCGAAGCATCCCTGAAGCTTTCTTT